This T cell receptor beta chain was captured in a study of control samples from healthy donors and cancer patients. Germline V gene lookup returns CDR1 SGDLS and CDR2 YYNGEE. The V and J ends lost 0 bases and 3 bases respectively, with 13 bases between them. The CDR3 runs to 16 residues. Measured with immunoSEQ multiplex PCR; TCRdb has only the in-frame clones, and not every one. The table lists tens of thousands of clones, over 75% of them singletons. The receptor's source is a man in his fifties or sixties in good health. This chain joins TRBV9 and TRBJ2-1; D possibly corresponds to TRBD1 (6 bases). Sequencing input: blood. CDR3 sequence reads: CASSVEARGFYNEQFF. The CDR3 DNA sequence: TGTGCCAGCAGCGTAGAAGCCAGGGGCTTCTACAATGAGCAGTTCTTC.